The TCR beta chain described here comes from a study of shared clonotypes between healthy human individuals. The CDR3 has 15 amino acids. Germline CDR1 is MNHEY and CDR2 is SVGAGI. V lost 5 bases to trimming and J lost 3 bases; unmatched junction nucleotides: 10. General study results and limits: A limitation of the genetic and exposure-history diversity represented arose from few donors. Naive CD4 clonotypes were shared across several donors at about 5.2%.

With respect to this clone: The antigen is not known.

The repertoire was sequenced with immunoSEQ multiplex PCR; TCRdb's copy has only in-frame clones and lacks some. The sample shows around 2.1 million clones, around 95% of them seen only once. The gene calls are TRBV6-5 and TRBJ2-7; 7 nucleotides agree with TRBD2. Sequencing input: naive CD4+ T cells sorted from blood. Subset indicated: CD45RA+ positively selected. This TCR was sampled from a man aged 18 to 30 in good health. The CDR3 sequence: CASSRGTMGFYEQYF. CDR3 DNA sequence: TGTGCCAGCAGTCGCGGGACTATGGGATTCTACGAGCAGTACTTC.